These 26 T cell receptor beta chains originate from one sample sequenced in a study of T-cell reconstitution after alpha-beta-depleted transplantation in children. Preparation of the TCRbeta library used unique molecular identifiers. TCRdb reanalysed the PCR reads using MiXCR and keeps one entry per CDR3 protein. The data show 150,000 to 250,000 distinct CDR3 sequences, about 6% seen once. Material: PBMCs, obtained before TCRalphabeta/CD19-depleted stem cell transplant. The receptors come from a girl under three years old with combined immunodeficiency, due to receive a stem cell transplant.

Many counts were recorded for this clonotype. V and J are TRBV29-1 and TRBJ2-2; no reliable D call. Looked up from germline, CDR1 is SQVTM and CDR2 is ANQGSEA. This CDR3 is 10 amino acids long. V was clipped by 4 bases and J by 6 bases, with 3 bases between them. The CDR3 protein is CSVVAGELFF. CDR3 in DNA: TGCAGCGTTGTAGCCGGGGAGCTGTTTTTT.

This clonotype was observed at least ten times. This sequence joins TRBV28 and TRBJ2-7; tentative D call: TRBD1 (5 bases). Germline lookup yields CDR1 MDHEN and CDR2 SYDVKM. The CDR3 consists of 10 residues. The V gene lost 11 bases and the J gene lost 6 bases, with 11 bases spanning the gap. The CDR3 here is CASREGEQYF. The CDR3 region has the DNA TGTGCCTCCAGGGAAGGCGAGCAGTACTTC. Supplemented by reference TRBV28 and TRBJ2-7, the full variable domain reads DVKVTQSSRYLVKRTGEKVFLECVQDMDHENMFWYRQDPGLGLRLIYFSYDVKMKEKGDIPEGYSVSREKKERFSLILESASTNQTSMYLCASREGEQYFGPGTRLTVT.

This clonotype was recorded many times. This CDR3 is CSVEELAGPEQFF. The CDR3 nucleotides read TGCAGCGTTGAGGAGCTAGCGGGCCCTGAGCAGTTCTTC. The V call is TRBV29-1, the J call TRBJ2-1; 8 positions agree with TRBD2. Germline loops: CDR1 SQVTM, CDR2 ANQGSEA. J was trimmed by 9 bases and V by 3 bases; bases with no gene match: 7. The CDR3 has 13 amino acids.

Only a few counts were recorded for this clonotype. V usage is TRBV29-1 and J usage is TRBJ1-1, with D tentatively TRBD1 (5 bases). This CDR3 has 14 residues. V was pared by 7 bases and J by 4 bases, with 19 bases between. CDR1 SQVTM and CDR2 ANQGSEA come from the germline V gene. In DNA form, the CDR3 reads TGCAGCGCCGTGGGGGATCCGAGGGGCACTGAAGCTTTCTTT. Amino acid sequence: CSAVGDPRGTEAFF.

This clonotype was found many times. The chain employs TRBV20-1 and TRBJ2-1; TRBD2 matches 13 bases. The CDR3 is 15 residues long. Germline assignment: CDR1 DFQATT and CDR2 SNEGSKA (reference sequence). The CDR3 spells CSGLAGAFGYNEQFF. In DNA form, the CDR3 reads TGCAGCGGACTAGCGGGAGCGTTTGGCTACAATGAGCAGTTCTTC.

This clonotype was picked up many times. The rearrangement uses TRBV4-2 and TRBJ2-1, with 7 bases identical to TRBD2. Looked up from germline, CDR1 is LGHNA and CDR2 is YNFKEQ. The CDR3 is made up of 15 amino acids. V shed 2 bases, J shed 5 bases, and the junction held 6 bases outside the gene matches. CDR3 residues: CASSQKGLADNEQFF. CDR3 DNA sequence: TGTGCCAGCAGCCAAAAGGGGCTAGCGGACAATGAGCAGTTCTTC.

This clonotype has at least ten counts. J is TRBJ2-1 and V is TRBV28, with D possibly matching TRBD2 (5 bases). Per the germline V gene, CDR1 is MDHEN and CDR2 is SYDVKM. Trimming removed 2 bases at V and 9 bases at J, with 8 bases between. There are 12 residues in the CDR3. In DNA, the CDR3 is TGTGCCAGCAGTTTACGGGGTGCTGAGCAGTTCTTC. Residues: CASSLRGAEQFF.

This clonotype has more than one count but fewer than ten. The chain combines TRBV30 with TRBJ2-3; D is unclear. Trimming cost V 4 bases and J 5 bases, with 19 bases left between them. Germline V gene lookup returns CDR1 GTSNPN and CDR2 SVGIG (reference sequence). The CDR3 totals 15 residues. The CDR3 DNA reads as TGTGCCTGGACCCCGTACAGAGGCCGCTTAGATACGCAGTATTTT. Residues: CAWTPYRGRLDTQYF.

The sample holds many counts of this clonotype. The V gene is TRBV29-1, the J gene TRBJ2-7; D is possibly TRBD1 (5 bases). The V gene's germline CDR1 is SQVTM and CDR2 ANQGSEA. This CDR3 has 15 residues. V was shortened by 1 base and J by 9 bases, with 22 bases between the two germline ends. CDR3 DNA: TGCAGCGTTGAAGCAGGGCGACAGCCTGTACGATTGCAGTACTTC. It translates to CSVEAGRQPVRLQYF.

In its sample, this clonotype was seen many times. The chain couples TRBV20-1 to TRBJ2-7; D unclear. This CDR3 spans 15 amino acids. Trimming removed 0 bases at V and 1 base at J, with 13 bases between. CDR1 is DFQATT and CDR2 is SNEGSKA in the germline V gene (reference sequence). As DNA, the CDR3 is TGCAGTGCTAGAGATATTTCTGGCGGTTCCTACGAGCAGTACTTC. Its protein is CSARDISGGSYEQYF.

This clonotype was found many times. V gene TRBV7-2 combines with J gene TRBJ2-7; unclear D gene. Germline V CDR1 and CDR2: SGHTA, FQGNSA. The CDR3 is 14 residues long. Trimming removed 1 base at V and 5 bases at J, with 12 bases between. CDR3 protein: CASSLVSYAHEQYF. The CDR3 DNA reads TGTGCCAGCAGCTTAGTGTCATACGCTCACGAGCAGTACTTC.

In this sample, this clonotype turned up many times. The genes are TRBV7-6 and TRBJ2-1, with TRBD2 matching 8 bases. The CDR3 spans 15 residues. Germline assignment: CDR1 SGHVS and CDR2 FNYEAQ. Germline trimming cut 1 base from V and 7 bases from J; bases unmatched to any gene: 6. CDR3 amino acids: CASSLGTSSWNEQFF. The CDR3 DNA reads TGTGCCAGCAGCTTAGGGACTAGCTCTTGGAATGAGCAGTTCTTC.

This clonotype was counted between two and nine times. The rearrangement links TRBV5-5 to TRBJ2-2, with unresolved D. The CDR3 sequence is 13 residues long. Germline CDR1 is SGHKS and CDR2 is YYEKEE (reference sequence). V lost 0 bases and J 9 bases, leaving 9 bases between the germline ends. The CDR3 loop reads CASSLDQLWELFF. CDR3 DNA sequence: TGTGCCAGCAGCTTGGACCAACTCTGGGAGCTGTTTTTT.

With regard to this clonotype: A much larger clone lies one base from this, so it may be a read error. CDR3 in DNA: TGTGCCAGCAGCCCGATACGGAGGGGCTTCAATTCACCCCTCCACTTT. This codes for CASSPIRRGFNSPLHF. The chain employs TRBV3-1 and TRBJ1-6; possibly TRBD1 for D (5 bases). The CDR3 is made up of 16 amino acids. The germline V and J ends were trimmed by 4 bases and 7 bases, with 17 bases remaining between them. CDR1 and CDR2 (germline): LGHDT, YNNKEL (reference sequence). The whole variable domain, filled in from reference TRBV3-1 and TRBJ1-6, reads DTAVSQTPKYLVTQMGNDKSIKCEQNLGHDTMYWYKQDSKKFLKIMFSYNNKELIINETVPNRFSPKSPDKAHLNLHINSLELGDSAVYFCASSPIRRGFNSPLHFGNGTRLTVT.

This clonotype was seen many times. The chain joins TRBV11-3 to TRBJ2-2; a weak D match, TRBD2 (5 bases). The germline V gene encodes CDR1 SGHNT and CDR2 YENEEA. The CDR3 totals 16 residues. Trimming stripped 5 bases from V and 1 base from J, with 14 bases between. The CDR3 protein is CASSPWTGRNTGELFF. CDR3 nucleotide sequence: TGTGCCAGCAGCCCGTGGACTGGCCGGAACACCGGGGAGCTGTTTTTT.

The sample holds many counts of this clonotype. This rearrangement joins TRBV4-3 to TRBJ2-7; 10 nucleotides line up with TRBD2. This CDR3 has 18 amino acids. J lost 3 bases, V lost 0 bases, and 11 bases had no gene match. Germline V gene data show CDR1 as LGHNA and CDR2 as YSLEER. The DNA for the CDR3 is TGCGCCAGCAGCCAAGATACCCCTAGCGGGGGATACTTCTACGAGCAGTACTTC. Its translation: CASSQDTPSGGYFYEQYF.

V is TRBV7-3 and J is TRBJ2-1; tentative D call: TRBD2 (6 bases). The CDR3 sequence is 15 residues long. Trimming removed 0 bases at V and 1 base at J, with 7 bases between. The germline V gene encodes CDR1 SGHTA and CDR2 FQGTGA. The CDR3 DNA follows: TGTGCCAGCAGCTTAACAGCGGGTTCCTACAATGAGCAGTTCTTC. As protein: CASSLTAGSYNEQFF.

This clonotype was seen repeatedly, ten times or more. The chain uses TRBV12-3 or TRBV12-4 and TRBJ1-4; D is unresolved. Trimming cost V 6 bases and J 5 bases, with 7 bases left between them. CDR3 length: 12 amino acids. CDR3 DNA sequence: TGTGCCAGCAGACTCGCAAATGAAAAACTGTTTTTT. Translated: CASRLANEKLFF.

This clonotype was observed at least ten times. The chain is built from TRBV6-5 and TRBJ2-2; D remains ambiguous. This CDR3 spans 13 amino acids. Germline V gene data show CDR1 as MNHEY and CDR2 as SVGAGI. V gave up 0 bases and J gave up 9 bases, with 8 bases separating them. The CDR3 protein is CASSYSSLRELFF. For the CDR3, the DNA is TGTGCCAGCAGTTACTCGTCACTTCGGGAGCTGTTTTTT.

Many counts were recorded for this clonotype. This sequence joins TRBV29-1 and TRBJ2-7; maybe TRBD2 (6 bases). CDR3 length equals 12 residues. The germline V and J ends were trimmed by 6 bases and 6 bases, with 15 bases remaining between them. Germline lookup yields CDR1 SQVTM and CDR2 ANQGSEA. Here the CDR3 DNA reads TGCAGCGTGGGGATGGGGGGTGGCGAGCAGTACTTC. It encodes CSVGMGGGEQYF.

The sample holds many counts of this clonotype. In DNA form, the CDR3 reads TGCAGTGCTAGAAATGAGGGCGGAATCACAGATACGCAGTATTTT. As protein: CSARNEGGITDTQYF. The rearrangement joins TRBV20-1 to TRBJ2-3, with a tentative D call TRBD2 (5 bases). V was clipped by 2 bases and J by 2 bases, with 14 bases between them. Germline V gene sequence: CDR1 DFQATT, CDR2 SNEGSKA (reference sequence). The CDR3 length is 15 residues.

Many counts were recorded for this clonotype. The chain is built from TRBV11-3 and TRBJ2-3; D call uncertain. The CDR3 sequence is 12 residues long. Trimming cost V 5 bases and J 4 bases, with 7 bases left between them. The germline V gene encodes CDR1 SGHNT and CDR2 YENEEA. The CDR3 region is CASSKPPDTQYF. DNA for the CDR3: TGTGCCAGCAGCAAGCCCCCAGATACGCAGTATTTT. The full variable domain, its missing parts supplied by reference TRBV11-3 and TRBJ2-3, is EAGVVQSPRYKIIEKKQPVAFWCNPISGHNTLYWYLQNLGQGPELLIRYENEEAVDDSQLPKDRFSAERLKGVDSTLKIQPAELGDSAVYLCASSKPPDTQYFGPGTRLTVL.

This clonotype was counted many times. J is TRBJ2-3 and V is TRBV12-3 or TRBV12-4, with TRBD2 identical over 8 bases. The CDR3 runs to 14 residues. After removal of 3 bases from V and 6 bases from J, the junction contained 5 bases not matched to a gene. This chain's CDR3 is CASSFISGADTQYF. The CDR3 nucleotides are TGTGCCAGCAGTTTTATTAGCGGGGCGGATACGCAGTATTTT.

This clonotype showed up many times. V is TRBV2 and J is TRBJ2-1; perhaps TRBD2 as D (5 bases). This CDR3 contains 15 residues. From germline, CDR1 is SNHLY and CDR2 FYNNEI. Trimming pared 6 bases from V and 0 bases from J, leaving 12 bases between. CDR3 residues: CASSTSLYSYNEQFF. Written as DNA, the CDR3 is TGTGCCAGCAGCACTAGTTTGTACTCCTACAATGAGCAGTTCTTC.

Details on this clonotype: The conserved final phenylalanine or tryptophan is absent from the CDR3, which likely points to a read error. The gene calls are TRBV7-3 and TRBJ2-7, with D perhaps matching TRBD1 (5 bases). The CDR3 contains 13 residues. CDR1 SGHTA and CDR2 FQGTGA come from the germline V gene. Deletions cut 5 bases from V and 2 bases from J, with 10 bases between. In DNA form, the CDR3 reads TGTGCCAGCAGCCTCGACAGAACCTACGAGCAGTACTCC. It translates to CASSLDRTYEQYS.

This clonotype has a count of ten or more. CDR3 sequence: CASMLRDWNNEQFF. As DNA, the CDR3 is TGTGCCAGCATGCTCAGGGATTGGAACAATGAGCAGTTCTTC. V and J are TRBV6-2 or TRBV6-3 and TRBJ2-1; possibly TRBD1 for D (5 bases). The CDR3 sequence is 14 residues long. V was shortened by 7 bases and J by 5 bases, with 15 bases between the two germline ends. The germline CDR1 and CDR2 sequences are MNHEY and SVGEGT.